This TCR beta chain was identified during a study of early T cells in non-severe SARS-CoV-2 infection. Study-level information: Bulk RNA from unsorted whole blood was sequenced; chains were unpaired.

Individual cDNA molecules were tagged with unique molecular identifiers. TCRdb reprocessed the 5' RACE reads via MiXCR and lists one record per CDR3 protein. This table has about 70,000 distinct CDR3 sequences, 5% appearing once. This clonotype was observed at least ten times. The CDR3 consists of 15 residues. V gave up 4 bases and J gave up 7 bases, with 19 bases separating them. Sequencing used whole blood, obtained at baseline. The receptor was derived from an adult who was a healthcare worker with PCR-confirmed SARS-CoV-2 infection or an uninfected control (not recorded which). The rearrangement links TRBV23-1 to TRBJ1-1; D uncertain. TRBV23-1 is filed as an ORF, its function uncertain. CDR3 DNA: TGCGCCAGCAGTCTTTGGTCGGCCCTCGACCGTGAAGCTTTCTTT. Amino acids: CASSLWSALDREAFF.